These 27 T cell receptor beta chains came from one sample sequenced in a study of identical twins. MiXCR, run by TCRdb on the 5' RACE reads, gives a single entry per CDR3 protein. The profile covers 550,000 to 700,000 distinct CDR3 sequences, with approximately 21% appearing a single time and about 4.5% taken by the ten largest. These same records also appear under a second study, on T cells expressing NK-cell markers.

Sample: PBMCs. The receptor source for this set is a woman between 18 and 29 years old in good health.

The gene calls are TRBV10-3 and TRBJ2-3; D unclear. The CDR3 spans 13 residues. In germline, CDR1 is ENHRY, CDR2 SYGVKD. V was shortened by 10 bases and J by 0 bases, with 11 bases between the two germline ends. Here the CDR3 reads CATQKGSTDTQYF. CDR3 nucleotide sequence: TGTGCCACCCAGAAGGGTAGCACAGATACGCAGTATTTT.

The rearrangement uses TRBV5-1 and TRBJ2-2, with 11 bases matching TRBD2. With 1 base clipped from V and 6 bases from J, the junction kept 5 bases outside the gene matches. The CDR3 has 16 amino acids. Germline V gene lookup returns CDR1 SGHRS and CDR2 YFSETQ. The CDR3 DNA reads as TGCGCCAGCAGCTTGTTCACTAGCGGGAGTTCCGGGGAGCTGTTTTTT. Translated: CASSLFTSGSSGELFF.

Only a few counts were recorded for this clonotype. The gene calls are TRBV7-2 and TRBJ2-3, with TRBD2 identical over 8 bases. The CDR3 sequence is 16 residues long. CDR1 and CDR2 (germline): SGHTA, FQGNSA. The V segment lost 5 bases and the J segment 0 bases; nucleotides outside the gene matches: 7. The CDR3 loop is CASSTLSGASTDTQYF. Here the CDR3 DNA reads TGTGCCAGCAGCACGCTTAGCGGGGCTAGCACAGATACGCAGTATTTT.

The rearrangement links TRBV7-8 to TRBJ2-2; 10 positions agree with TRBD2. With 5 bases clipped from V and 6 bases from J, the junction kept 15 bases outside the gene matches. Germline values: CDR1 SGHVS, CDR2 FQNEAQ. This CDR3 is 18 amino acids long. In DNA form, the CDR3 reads TGTGCCAGCAGCACTAGCCCCCATAGCGGGGGGCCCTCCGGGGAGCTGTTTTTT. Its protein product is CASSTSPHSGGPSGELFF.

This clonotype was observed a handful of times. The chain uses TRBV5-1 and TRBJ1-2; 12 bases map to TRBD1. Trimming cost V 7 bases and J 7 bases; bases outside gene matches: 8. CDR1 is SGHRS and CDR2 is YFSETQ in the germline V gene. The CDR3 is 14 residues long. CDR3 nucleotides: TGCGCCAGCGGCCCGGGACAGGGGGCTGGTGGCTACACCTTC. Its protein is CASGPGQGAGGYTF.

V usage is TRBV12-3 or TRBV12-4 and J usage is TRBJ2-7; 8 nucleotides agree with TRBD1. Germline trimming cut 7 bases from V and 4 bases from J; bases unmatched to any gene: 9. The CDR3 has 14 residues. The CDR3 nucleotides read TGTGCCAGCACCGACAGGGGAAGGGGTTACGAGCAGTACTTC. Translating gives CASTDRGRGYEQYF.

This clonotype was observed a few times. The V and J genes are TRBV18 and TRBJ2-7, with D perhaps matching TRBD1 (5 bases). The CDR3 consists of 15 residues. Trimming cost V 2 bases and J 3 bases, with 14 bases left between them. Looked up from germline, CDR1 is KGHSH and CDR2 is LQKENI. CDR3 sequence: CASSPTNDRDYEQYF. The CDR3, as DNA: TGTGCCAGCTCACCAACTAACGACAGAGACTACGAGCAGTACTTC.

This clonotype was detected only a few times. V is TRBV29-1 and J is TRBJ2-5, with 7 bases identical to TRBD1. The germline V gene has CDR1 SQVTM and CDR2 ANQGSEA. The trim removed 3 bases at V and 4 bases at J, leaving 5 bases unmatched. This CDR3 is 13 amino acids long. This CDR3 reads CSVDMSGGETQYF. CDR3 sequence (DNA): TGCAGCGTTGACATGTCAGGGGGAGAGACCCAGTACTTC.

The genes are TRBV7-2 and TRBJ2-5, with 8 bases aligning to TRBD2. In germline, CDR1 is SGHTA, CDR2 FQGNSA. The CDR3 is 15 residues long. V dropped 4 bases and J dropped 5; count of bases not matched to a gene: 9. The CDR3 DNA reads TGTGCCAGCAGCTCCCAGCGGACTAGCAGGGAGACCCAGTACTTC. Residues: CASSSQRTSRETQYF. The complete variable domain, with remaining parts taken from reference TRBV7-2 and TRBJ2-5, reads GAGVSQSPSNKVTEKGKDVELRCDPISGHTALYWYRQSLGQGLEFLIYFQGNSAPDKSGLPSDRFSAERTGGSVSTLTIQRTQQEDSAVYLCASSSQRTSRETQYFGPGTRLLVL.

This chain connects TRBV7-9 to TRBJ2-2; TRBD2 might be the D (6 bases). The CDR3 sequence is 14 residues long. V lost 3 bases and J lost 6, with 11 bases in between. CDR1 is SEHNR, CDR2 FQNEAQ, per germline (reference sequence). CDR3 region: CASSLETGAGELFF. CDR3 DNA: TGTGCCAGCAGCTTGGAGACGGGGGCCGGGGAGCTGTTTTTT.

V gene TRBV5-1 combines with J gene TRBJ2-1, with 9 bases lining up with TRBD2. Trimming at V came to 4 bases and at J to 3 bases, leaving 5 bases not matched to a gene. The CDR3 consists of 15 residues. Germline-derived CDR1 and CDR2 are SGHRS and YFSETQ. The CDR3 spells CASSETSGYYNEQFF. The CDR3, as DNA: TGCGCCAGCAGCGAGACTAGCGGCTACTACAATGAGCAGTTCTTC.

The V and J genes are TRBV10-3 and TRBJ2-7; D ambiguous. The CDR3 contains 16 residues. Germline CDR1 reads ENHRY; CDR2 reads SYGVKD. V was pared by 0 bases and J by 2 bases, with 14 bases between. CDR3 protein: CAISESFDLGTYEQYF. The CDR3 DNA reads TGTGCCATCAGTGAGTCATTTGACCTAGGGACCTACGAGCAGTACTTC.

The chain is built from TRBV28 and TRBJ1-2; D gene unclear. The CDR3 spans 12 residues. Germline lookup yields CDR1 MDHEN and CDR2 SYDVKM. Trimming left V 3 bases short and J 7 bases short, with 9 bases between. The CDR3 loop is CASSFSRFGYTF. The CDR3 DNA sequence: TGTGCCAGCAGTTTTTCACGGTTTGGCTACACCTTC.

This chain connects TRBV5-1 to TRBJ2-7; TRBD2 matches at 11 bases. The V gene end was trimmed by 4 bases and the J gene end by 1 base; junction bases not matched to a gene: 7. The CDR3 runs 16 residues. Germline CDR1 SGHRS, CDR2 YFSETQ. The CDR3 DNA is TGCGCCAGCAGCCCGAACCTAGCGGGAGGTTCCTACGAGCAGTACTTC. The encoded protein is CASSPNLAGGSYEQYF.

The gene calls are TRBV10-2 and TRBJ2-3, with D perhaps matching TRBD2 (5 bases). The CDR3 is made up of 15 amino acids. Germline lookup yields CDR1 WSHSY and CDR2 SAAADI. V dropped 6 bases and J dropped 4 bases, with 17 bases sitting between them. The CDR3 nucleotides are TGCGCCAGCAGAAGGGAATCCTCCGGGGCAGATACGCAGTATTTT. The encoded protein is CASRRESSGADTQYF.

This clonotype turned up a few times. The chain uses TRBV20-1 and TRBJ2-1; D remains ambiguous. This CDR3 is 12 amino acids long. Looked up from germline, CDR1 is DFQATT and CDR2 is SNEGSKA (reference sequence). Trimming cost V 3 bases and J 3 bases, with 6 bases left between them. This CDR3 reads CSARAIYNEQFF. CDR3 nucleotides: TGCAGTGCTAGGGCCATCTACAATGAGCAGTTCTTC.

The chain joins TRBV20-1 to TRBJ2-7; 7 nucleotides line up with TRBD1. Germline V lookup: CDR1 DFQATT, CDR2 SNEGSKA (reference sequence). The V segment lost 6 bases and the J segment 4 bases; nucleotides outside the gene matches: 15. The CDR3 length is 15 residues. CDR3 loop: CSAPDRAKIGYEQYF. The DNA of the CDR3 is TGCAGTGCACCTGACAGGGCGAAGATTGGATACGAGCAGTACTTC.

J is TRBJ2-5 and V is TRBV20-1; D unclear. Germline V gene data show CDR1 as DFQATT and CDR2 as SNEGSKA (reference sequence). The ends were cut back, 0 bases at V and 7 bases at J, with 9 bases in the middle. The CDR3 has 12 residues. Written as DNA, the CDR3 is TGCAGTGCTAGAGATGGCTGGCCGACCCAGTACTTC. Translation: CSARDGWPTQYF.

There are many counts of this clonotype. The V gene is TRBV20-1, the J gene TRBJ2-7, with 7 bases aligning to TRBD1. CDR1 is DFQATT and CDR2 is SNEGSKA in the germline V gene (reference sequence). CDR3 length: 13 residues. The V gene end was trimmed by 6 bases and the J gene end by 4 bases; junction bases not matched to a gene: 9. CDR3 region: CSASIGTEYEQYF. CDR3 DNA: TGCAGTGCCTCCATCGGGACAGAATACGAGCAGTACTTC.

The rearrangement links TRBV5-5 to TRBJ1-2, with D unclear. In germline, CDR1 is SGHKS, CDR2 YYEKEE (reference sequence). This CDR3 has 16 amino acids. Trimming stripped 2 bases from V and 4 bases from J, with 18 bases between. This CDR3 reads CASSLTGGRAGYGYTF. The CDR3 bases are TGTGCCAGCAGCTTAACGGGTGGGAGGGCCGGCTATGGCTACACCTTC. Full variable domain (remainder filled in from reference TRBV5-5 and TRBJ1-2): DAGVTQSPTHLIKTRGQQVTLRCSPISGHKSVSWYQQVLGQGPQFIFQYYEKEERGRGNFPDRFSARQFPNYSSELNVNALLLGDSALYLCASSLTGGRAGYGYTFGSGTRLTVV.

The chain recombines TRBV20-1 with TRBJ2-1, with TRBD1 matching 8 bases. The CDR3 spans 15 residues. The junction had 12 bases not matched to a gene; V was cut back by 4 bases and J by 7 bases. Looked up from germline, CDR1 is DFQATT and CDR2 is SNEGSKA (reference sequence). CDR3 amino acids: CSATMSGTGFNEQFF. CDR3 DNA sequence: TGCAGTGCTACGATGTCCGGGACAGGTTTTAATGAGCAGTTCTTC.

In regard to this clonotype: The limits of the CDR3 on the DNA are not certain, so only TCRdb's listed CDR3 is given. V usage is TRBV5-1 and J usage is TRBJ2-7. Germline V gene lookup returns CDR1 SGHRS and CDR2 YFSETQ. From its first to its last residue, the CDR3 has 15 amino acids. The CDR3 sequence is CASSSFFGRSYEQYF.

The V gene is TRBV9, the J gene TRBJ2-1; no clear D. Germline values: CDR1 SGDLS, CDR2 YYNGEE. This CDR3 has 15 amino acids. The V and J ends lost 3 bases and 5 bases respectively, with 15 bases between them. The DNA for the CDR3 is TGTGCCAGCAGCGGCCACCTAGGGATCAACAATGAGCAGTTCTTC. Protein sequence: CASSGHLGINNEQFF.

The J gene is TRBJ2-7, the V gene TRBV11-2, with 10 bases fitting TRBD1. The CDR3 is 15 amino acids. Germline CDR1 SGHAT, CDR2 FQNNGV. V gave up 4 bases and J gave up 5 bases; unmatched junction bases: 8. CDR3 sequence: CASSSRQGAGDEQYF. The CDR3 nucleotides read TGTGCCAGCAGCTCCAGACAGGGGGCGGGCGACGAGCAGTACTTC.

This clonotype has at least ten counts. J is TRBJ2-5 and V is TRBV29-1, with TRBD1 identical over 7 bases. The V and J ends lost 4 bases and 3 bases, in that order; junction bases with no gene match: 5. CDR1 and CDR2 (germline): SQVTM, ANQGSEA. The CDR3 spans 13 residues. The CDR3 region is CSVGHRGEETQYF. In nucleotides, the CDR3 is TGCAGCGTTGGCCACAGGGGAGAAGAGACCCAGTACTTC.

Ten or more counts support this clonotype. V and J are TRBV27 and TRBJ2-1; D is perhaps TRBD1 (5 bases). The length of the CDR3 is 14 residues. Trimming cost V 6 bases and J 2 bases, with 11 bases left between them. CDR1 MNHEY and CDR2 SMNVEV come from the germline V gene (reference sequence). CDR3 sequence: CASRGHLPYNEQFF. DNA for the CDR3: TGTGCCAGCAGGGGGCACCTTCCCTACAATGAGCAGTTCTTC.

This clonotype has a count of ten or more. The CDR3 protein is CASSHPDRDTGELFF. In nucleotides, the CDR3 is TGTGCCAGCAGCCACCCCGATAGGGACACCGGGGAGCTGTTTTTT. The chain joins TRBV7-9 to TRBJ2-2; D not resolved. V gave up 5 bases and J gave up 3 bases, with 13 bases separating them. The CDR3 covers 15 residues. Germline assignment: CDR1 SEHNR and CDR2 FQNEAQ (reference sequence).